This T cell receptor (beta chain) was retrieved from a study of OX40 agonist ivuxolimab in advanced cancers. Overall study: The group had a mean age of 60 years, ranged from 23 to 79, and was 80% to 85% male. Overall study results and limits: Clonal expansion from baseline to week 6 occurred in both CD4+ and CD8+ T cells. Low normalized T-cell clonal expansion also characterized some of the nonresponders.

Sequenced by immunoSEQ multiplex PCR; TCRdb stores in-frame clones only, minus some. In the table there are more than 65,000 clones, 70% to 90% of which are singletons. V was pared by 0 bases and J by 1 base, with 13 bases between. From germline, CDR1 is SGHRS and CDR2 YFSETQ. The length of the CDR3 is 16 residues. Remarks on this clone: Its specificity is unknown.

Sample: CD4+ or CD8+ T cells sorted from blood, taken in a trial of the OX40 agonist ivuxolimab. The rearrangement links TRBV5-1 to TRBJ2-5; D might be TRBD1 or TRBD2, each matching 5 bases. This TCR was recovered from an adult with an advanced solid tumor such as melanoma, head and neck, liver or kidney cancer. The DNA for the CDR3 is TGCGCCAGCAGCTTGGGGTGGTCGGGGACCCAAGAGACCCAGTACTTC. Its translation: CASSLGWSGTQETQYF.